In its sample, the clone carrying this TCR beta chain was seen many times. The data originate from a study of breast tumors, draining lymph nodes, adjacent tissues. The CDR3 runs to 16 residues. V was shortened by 2 bases and J by 2 bases, with 15 bases between the two germline ends. The germline V gene has CDR1 LGHNA and CDR2 YSLEER. TCRdb reprocessed the multiplex PCR reads via MiXCR and lists one record per CDR3 protein. The sample lists approximately 140,000 distinct CDR3 sequences, about 30% occurring once. The lymph nodes were axillary draining lymph nodes from breast cancer patients. Sequencing was carried out using axillary lymph node tissue. The gene calls are TRBV4-3 and TRBJ2-5; tentative D call: TRBD2 (6 bases). This TCR was sampled from a female donor with breast cancer. Some clones in this sample may be carry-over from other donors' samples. CDR3 coding DNA: TGCGCCAGCAGCCAATCACCCCTAGCGCCACAAGAGACCCAGTACTTC. Translating gives CASSQSPLAPQETQYF.